This is a list of T cell receptor beta chains from one sample in a study of T-cell reconstitution after alpha-beta-depleted transplantation in children. TCRdb redid the calling of the PCR reads with MiXCR, one entry per CDR3 protein. The table lists about 200,000 distinct CDR3 sequences, over 15% of them singletons. The sample in question was PBMCs, mostly from graft donor cells, obtained 360 days after TCRalphabeta/CD19-depleted stem cell transplant. The receptors stem from a male patient between 2 and 15 years old who had a stem cell transplant for acute lymphoblastic leukemia, so the T cells may come from the graft donor. Both conserved end residues are part of each CDR3. The order of the fields is CDR3 protein, CDR3 DNA, V gene, D gene, J gene, clone size. A D gene is named only where the DNA matches it firmly. The listing skips clone size in some rows; elsewhere it reads once, few, many or a size class.

CASSLLGQGDTGELFF	TGTGCCAGCAGTTTGTTAGGACAGGGCGACACCGGGGAGCTGTTTTTT	TRBV28	TRBD1	TRBJ2-2	few
CASRPRRQRYSTDTQYF	TGTGCCAGCAGACCACGCCGACAGCGATATAGCACAGATACGCAGTATTTT	TRBV6-2/TRBV6-3	NA	TRBJ2-3	few
CASSPAGQGQETQYF	TGTGCCAGCTCACCTGCCGGGCAGGGACAAGAGACCCAGTACTTC	TRBV18	NA	TRBJ2-5	few
CASSITGTQPQHF	TGTGCCAGCAGCATCACCGGGACCCAGCCCCAGCATTTT	TRBV4-2	NA	TRBJ1-5	few
CASSVYSGHNEQFF	TGTGCCAGCAGCGTGTATAGCGGTCACAATGAGCAGTTCTTC	TRBV9	NA	TRBJ2-1	NA
CASSLGGAPKNIQYF	TGTGCCAGCAGCTTAGGAGGGGCCCCCAAAAACATTCAGTACTTC	TRBV7-2	NA	TRBJ2-4	NA
CATSDALQSSTDTQYF	TGTGCCACCAGTGACGCCCTTCAGTCTAGCACAGATACGCAGTATTTT	TRBV24-1	NA	TRBJ2-3	NA
CASSSGTALSYEQYF	TGTGCCAGCAGTAGTGGGACAGCATTGTCCTACGAGCAGTACTTC	TRBV12-3/TRBV12-4	TRBD1	TRBJ2-7	few
CATHGGGNYGYTF	TGTGCCACTCATGGGGGTGGAAACTATGGCTACACCTTC	TRBV24-1	NA	TRBJ1-2	NA
CASSPGTSLSEQYF	TGTGCCAGCAGTCCCGGGACTTCCCTCAGTGAGCAGTACTTC	TRBV12-3/TRBV12-4	NA	TRBJ2-7	once
CASRTGGPNTGELFF	TGTGCCAGCAGGACGGGGGGACCGAACACCGGGGAGCTGTTTTTT	TRBV7-9	TRBD2	TRBJ2-2	NA
CASSVQPTSGLTYNEQFF	TGTGCCAGCAGCGTTCAACCGACTAGCGGGTTGACCTACAATGAGCAGTTCTTC	TRBV9	TRBD2	TRBJ2-1	NA
CASSSSGVASSYNEQFF	TGCGCCAGCAGCTCGTCCGGTGTAGCGAGCTCCTACAATGAGCAGTTCTTC	TRBV5-1	NA	TRBJ2-1	NA
CASSQGSTQGKLFF	TGTGCCAGCAGCCAAGGCTCTACACAGGGAAAACTGTTTTTT	TRBV3-1	NA	TRBJ1-4	NA
CASSLGTENTEAFF	TGTGCCAGCTCCTTGGGGACAGAGAACACTGAAGCTTTCTTT	TRBV28	TRBD1	TRBJ1-1	NA
CASSLEAGSYGYTF	TGTGCCAGCAGCTTAGAAGCCGGGAGCTATGGCTACACCTTC	TRBV7-9	NA	TRBJ1-2	NA
CASSLVGARSYNEQFF	TGTGCCAGCAGCTTAGTAGGGGCGCGATCCTACAATGAGCAGTTCTTC	TRBV7-2	NA	TRBJ2-1	few
CASSSRTGISNQPQHF	TGTGCCAGCAGTTCGAGGACAGGGATAAGCAATCAGCCCCAGCATTTT	TRBV6-5	TRBD1	TRBJ1-5	NA
CSARSGSLDTQYF	TGCAGTGCTAGGAGCGGGAGTTTAGATACGCAGTATTTT	TRBV20-1	TRBD2	TRBJ2-3	few
CASNIRGDNEQFF	TGTGCCAGTAATATCAGAGGGGACAATGAGCAGTTCTTC	TRBV19	NA	TRBJ2-1	NA
CASSPWFRVEYEQYF	TGTGCCAGCAGCCCTTGGTTCCGGGTTGAATACGAGCAGTACTTC	TRBV21-1	NA	TRBJ2-7	NA
CASSPGTPLEQYF	TGCGCCAGCAGCCCCGGGACTCCACTCGAGCAGTACTTC	TRBV5-1	NA	TRBJ2-7	few
CASSPGGGNEKLFF	TGTGCCAGCAGCCCGGGAGGGGGTAATGAAAAACTGTTTTTT	TRBV12-3/TRBV12-4	NA	TRBJ1-4	few
CASSLLFGEWDTDTQYF	TGCGCCAGCAGCTTGTTATTCGGAGAATGGGACACAGATACGCAGTATTTT	TRBV5-1	NA	TRBJ2-3	NA
CSVGTGMNEQYF	TGCAGCGTTGGGACAGGGATGAACGAGCAGTACTTC	TRBV29-1	TRBD1	TRBJ2-7	many
CASSPRVRETQYF	TGTGCCAGCAGTCCTAGAGTCCGGGAGACCCAGTACTTC	TRBV12-3/TRBV12-4	NA	TRBJ2-5	NA
CATSDLGATDLPTDTQYF	TGTGCCACCAGTGATTTGGGAGCGACGGACCTACCCACAGATACGCAGTATTTT	TRBV24-1	NA	TRBJ2-3	NA
CAWSLTVNTEAFF	TGTGCCTGGAGTTTGACGGTGAACACTGAAGCTTTCTTT	TRBV30	NA	TRBJ1-1	NA
CASARPPGLAFSYEQYF	TGTGCCAGCGCCCGCCCCCCGGGACTAGCGTTCTCCTACGAGCAGTACTTC	TRBV6-1	TRBD2	TRBJ2-7	NA
CASSLAVTGGRTGELFF	TGCGCCAGCAGCTTGGCCGTGACAGGGGGCAGGACCGGGGAGCTGTTTTTT	TRBV5-1	TRBD1	TRBJ2-2	many
CASRRTSGGSSYNEQFF	TGTGCCAGCAGACGGACTAGCGGGGGGAGCTCCTACAATGAGCAGTTCTTC	TRBV6-1	TRBD2	TRBJ2-1	NA
CSVGADSNYEQYF	TGCAGCGTTGGAGCGGACAGTAACTACGAGCAGTACTTC	TRBV29-1	NA	TRBJ2-7	many
CASSSIRGGPPYEQYF	TGTGCCAGCAGCTCCATCCGCGGGGGACCTCCCTACGAGCAGTACTTC	TRBV11-2	TRBD2	TRBJ2-7	NA
CASSPRSGWAEAFF	TGTGCCAGCAGCCCAAGGTCCGGGTGGGCTGAAGCTTTCTTT	TRBV7-9	NA	TRBJ1-1	NA
CASSLEGVRRRFF	TGTGCCAGCAGCTTAGAGGGCGTTAGGCGCCGGTTCTTC	TRBV7-9	NA	TRBJ2-1	few
CASRPRANEQYF	TGTGCCAGCAGGCCGAGGGCTAACGAGCAGTACTTC	TRBV11-2	NA	TRBJ2-7	NA
CASSFTTGDYGYTF	TGTGCCAGTAGTTTCACGACGGGTGACTATGGCTACACCTTC	TRBV19	NA	TRBJ1-2	NA
CASSIAPAGGTGELFF	TGTGCCAGTAGTATAGCCCCGGCAGGGGGTACCGGGGAGCTGTTTTTT	TRBV19	TRBD1	TRBJ2-2	few
CASSQDKGVLEQFF	TGCGCCAGCAGCCAAGATAAGGGTGTACTCGAGCAGTTCTTC	TRBV4-3	NA	TRBJ2-1	few
CASSGGGQSTDTQYF	TGCGCCAGCAGCGGTGGCGGACAGAGTACCGATACGCAGTATTTT	TRBV5-1	NA	TRBJ2-3	few
CASSPQDTLKKDYEQYF	TGTGCCAGCTCACCACAGGACACTTTAAAAAAGGACTACGAGCAGTACTTC	TRBV18	NA	TRBJ2-7	few
CASSYSETGAEQYF	TGTGCCAGCAGTTACTCGGAGACAGGGGCCGAGCAGTACTTC	TRBV6-5	TRBD1	TRBJ2-7	NA
CAISLQGKMDEQYF	TGTGCCATCAGTTTACAGGGGAAAATGGACGAGCAGTACTTC	TRBV10-3	TRBD1	TRBJ2-7	few
CASSLERGGSGTEAFF	TGTGCCAGCAGCTTAGAGAGGGGAGGGTCGGGCACTGAAGCTTTCTTT	TRBV7-8	NA	TRBJ1-1	NA
CASSLGFTRDTEAFF	TGTGCCAGCAGCTTGGGGTTTACCCGGGACACTGAAGCTTTCTTT	TRBV5-5	NA	TRBJ1-1	NA
CASSEQGDYQPQHF	TGTGCCAGCAGCGAACAGGGGGATTATCAGCCCCAGCATTTT	TRBV7-2	TRBD1	TRBJ1-5	few
CASSRTSGAYNEQFF	TGCGCCAGCAGCAGGACTAGCGGGGCTTACAATGAGCAGTTCTTC	TRBV5-1	TRBD2	TRBJ2-1	few